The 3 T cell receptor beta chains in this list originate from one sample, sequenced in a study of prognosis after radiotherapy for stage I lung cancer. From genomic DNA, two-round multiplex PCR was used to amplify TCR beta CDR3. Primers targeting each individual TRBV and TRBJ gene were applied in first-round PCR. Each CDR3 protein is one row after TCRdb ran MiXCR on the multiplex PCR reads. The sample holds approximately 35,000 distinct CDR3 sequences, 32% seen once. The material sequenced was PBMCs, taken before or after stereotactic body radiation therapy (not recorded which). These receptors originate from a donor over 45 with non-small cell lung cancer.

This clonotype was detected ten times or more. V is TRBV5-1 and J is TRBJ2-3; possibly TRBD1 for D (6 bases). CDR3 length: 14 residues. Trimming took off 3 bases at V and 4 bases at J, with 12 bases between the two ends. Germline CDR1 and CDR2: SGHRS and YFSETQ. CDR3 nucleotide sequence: TGCGCCAGCAGCTCGCAGGGGTGGGCAGATACGCAGTATTTT. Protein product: CASSSQGWADTQYF.

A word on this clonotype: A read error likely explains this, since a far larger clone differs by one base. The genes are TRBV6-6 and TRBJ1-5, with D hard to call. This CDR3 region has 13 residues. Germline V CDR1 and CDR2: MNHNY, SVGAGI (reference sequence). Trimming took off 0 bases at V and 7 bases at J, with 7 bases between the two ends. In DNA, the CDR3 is TGTGCCAGCAGTTACTCGTCGGGGCAGCCCCAGCATTTT. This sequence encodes CASSYSSGQPQHF.

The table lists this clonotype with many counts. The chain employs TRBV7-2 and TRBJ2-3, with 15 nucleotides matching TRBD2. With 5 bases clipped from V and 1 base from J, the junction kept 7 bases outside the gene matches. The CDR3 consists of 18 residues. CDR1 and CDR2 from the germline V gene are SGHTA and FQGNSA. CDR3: CASSPGTSGGYRTDTQYF. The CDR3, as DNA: TGTGCCAGCAGCCCGGGGACTAGCGGGGGGTATCGCACAGATACGCAGTATTTT.